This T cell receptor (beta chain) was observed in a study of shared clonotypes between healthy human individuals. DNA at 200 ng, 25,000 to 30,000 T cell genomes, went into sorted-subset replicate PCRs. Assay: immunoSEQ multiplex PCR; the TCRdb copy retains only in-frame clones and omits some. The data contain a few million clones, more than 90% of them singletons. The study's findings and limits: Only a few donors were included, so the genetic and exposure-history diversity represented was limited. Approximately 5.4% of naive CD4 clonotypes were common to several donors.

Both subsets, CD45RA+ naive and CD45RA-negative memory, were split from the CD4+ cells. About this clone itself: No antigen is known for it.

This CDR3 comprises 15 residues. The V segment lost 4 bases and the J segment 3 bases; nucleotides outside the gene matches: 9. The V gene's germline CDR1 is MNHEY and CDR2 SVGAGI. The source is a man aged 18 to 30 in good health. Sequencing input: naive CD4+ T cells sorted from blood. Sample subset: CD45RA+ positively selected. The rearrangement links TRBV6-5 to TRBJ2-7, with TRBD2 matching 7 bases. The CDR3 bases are TGTGCCAGCAGTTCCGAGACTAGCCCGGTCTACGAGCAGTACTTC. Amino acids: CASSSETSPVYEQYF.